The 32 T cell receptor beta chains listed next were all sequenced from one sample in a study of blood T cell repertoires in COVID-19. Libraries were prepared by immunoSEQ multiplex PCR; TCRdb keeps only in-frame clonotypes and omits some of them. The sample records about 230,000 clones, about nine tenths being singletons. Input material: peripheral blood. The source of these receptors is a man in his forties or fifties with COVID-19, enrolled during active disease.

CDR3 DNA: TGTGCAAGTCGCTTAGCTGCCCGCCCGGCTAGATATAATTCACCCCTCCACTTT. Its protein product is CASRLAARPARYNSPLHF. The chain has TRBV12-2 and TRBJ1-6. TRBV12-2 is marked as a pseudogene. The CDR3 consists of 18 residues.

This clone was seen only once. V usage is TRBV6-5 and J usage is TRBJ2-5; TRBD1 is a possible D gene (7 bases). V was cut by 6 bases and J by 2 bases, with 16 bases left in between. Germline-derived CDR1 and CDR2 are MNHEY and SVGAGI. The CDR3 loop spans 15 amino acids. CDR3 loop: CASRNRGTEQETQYF. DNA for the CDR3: TGTGCCAGCAGAAACCGCGGGACAGAACAAGAGACCCAGTACTTC.

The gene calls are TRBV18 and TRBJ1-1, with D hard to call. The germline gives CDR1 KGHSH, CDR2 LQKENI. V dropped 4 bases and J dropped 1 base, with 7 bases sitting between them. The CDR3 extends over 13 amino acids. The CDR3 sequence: CASSRKPNTEAFF. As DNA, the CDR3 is TGTGCCAGCTCACGCAAGCCGAACACTGAAGCTTTCTTT. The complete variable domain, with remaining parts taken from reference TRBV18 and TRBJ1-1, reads NAGVMQNPRHLVRRRGQEARLRCSPMKGHSHVYWYRQLPEEGLKFMVYLQKENIIDESGMPKERFSAEFPKEGPSILRIQQVVRGDSAAYFCASSRKPNTEAFFGQGTRLTVV.

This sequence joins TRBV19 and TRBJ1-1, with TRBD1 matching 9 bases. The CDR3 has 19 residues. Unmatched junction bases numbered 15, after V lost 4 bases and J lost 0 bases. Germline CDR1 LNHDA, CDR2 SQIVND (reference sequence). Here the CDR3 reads CASSTISRQGGFMNTEAFF. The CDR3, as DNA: TGTGCCAGTAGTACAATTTCGAGACAGGGGGGCTTCATGAACACTGAAGCTTTCTTT. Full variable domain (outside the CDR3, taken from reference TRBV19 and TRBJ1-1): DGGITQSPKYLFRKEGQNVTLSCEQNLNHDAMYWYRQDPGQGLRLIYYSQIVNDFQKGDIAEGYSVSREKKESFPLTVTSAQKNPTAFYLCASSTISRQGGFMNTEAFFGQGTRLTVV.

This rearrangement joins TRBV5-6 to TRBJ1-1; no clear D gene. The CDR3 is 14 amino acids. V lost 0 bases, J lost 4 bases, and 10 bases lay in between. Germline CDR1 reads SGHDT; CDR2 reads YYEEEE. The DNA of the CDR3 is TGTGCCAGCAGCTTGGTCAGTCGCGGCACTGAAGCTTTCTTT. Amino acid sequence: CASSLVSRGTEAFF.

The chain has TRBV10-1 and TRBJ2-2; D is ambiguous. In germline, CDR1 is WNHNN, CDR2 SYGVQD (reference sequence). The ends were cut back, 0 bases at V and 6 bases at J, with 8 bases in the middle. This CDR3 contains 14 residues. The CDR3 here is CASSESSLSGELFF. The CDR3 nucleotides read TGCGCCAGCAGTGAGTCGAGTCTCTCCGGGGAGCTGTTTTTT.

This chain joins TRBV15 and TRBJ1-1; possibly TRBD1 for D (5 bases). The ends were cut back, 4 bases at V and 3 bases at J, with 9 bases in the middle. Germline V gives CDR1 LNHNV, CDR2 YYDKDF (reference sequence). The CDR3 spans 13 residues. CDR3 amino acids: CATSIRGDTEAFF. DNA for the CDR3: TGTGCCACCAGCATTCGGGGGGACACTGAAGCTTTCTTT.

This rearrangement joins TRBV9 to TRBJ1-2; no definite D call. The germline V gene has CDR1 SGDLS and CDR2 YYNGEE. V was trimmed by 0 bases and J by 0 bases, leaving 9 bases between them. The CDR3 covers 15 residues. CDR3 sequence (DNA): TGTGCCAGCAGCGTAGAGTTACATTCTAACTATGGCTACACCTTC. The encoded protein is CASSVELHSNYGYTF.

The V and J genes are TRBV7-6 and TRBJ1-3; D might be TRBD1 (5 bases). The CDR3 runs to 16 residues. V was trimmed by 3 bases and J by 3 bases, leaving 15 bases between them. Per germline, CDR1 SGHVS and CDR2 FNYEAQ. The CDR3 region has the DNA TGTGCCAGCAGCTTTGGATCCCAGGGAGGTGGAAACACCATATATTTT. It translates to CASSFGSQGGGNTIYF.

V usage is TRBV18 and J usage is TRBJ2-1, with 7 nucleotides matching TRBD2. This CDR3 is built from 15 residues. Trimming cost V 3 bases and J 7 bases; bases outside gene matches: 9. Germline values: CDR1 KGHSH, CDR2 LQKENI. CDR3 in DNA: TGTGCCAGCTCACCGGACGGGAGGCCGCGGAATGAGCAGTTCTTC. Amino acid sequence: CASSPDGRPRNEQFF.

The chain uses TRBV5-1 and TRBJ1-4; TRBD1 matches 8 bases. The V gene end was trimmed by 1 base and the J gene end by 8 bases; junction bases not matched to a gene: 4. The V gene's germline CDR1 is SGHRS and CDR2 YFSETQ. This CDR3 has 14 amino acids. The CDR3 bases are TGCGCCAGCAGCTTGTTACAGGGGGACGAAAAACTGTTTTTT. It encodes CASSLLQGDEKLFF.

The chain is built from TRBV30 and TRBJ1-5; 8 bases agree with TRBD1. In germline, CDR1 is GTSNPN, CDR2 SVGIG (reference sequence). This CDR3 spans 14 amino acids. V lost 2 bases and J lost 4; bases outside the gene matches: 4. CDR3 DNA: TGTGCCTGGAGTCCCGGACAGGGAAATCAGCCCCAGCATTTT. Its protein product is CAWSPGQGNQPQHF.

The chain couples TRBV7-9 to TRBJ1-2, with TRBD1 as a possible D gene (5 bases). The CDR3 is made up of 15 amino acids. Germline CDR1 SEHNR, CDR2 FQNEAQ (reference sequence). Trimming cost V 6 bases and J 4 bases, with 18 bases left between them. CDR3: CASRQDGGVGYGYTF. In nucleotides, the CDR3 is TGTGCCAGCAGACAGGACGGGGGTGTCGGCTATGGCTACACCTTC.

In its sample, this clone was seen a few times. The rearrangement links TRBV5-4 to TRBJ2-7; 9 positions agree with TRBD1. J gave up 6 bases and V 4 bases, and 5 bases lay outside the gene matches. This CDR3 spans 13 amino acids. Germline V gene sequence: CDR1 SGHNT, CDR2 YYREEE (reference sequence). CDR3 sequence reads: CASSRDREREQYF. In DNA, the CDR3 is TGTGCCAGCAGCCGGGACAGGGAACGCGAGCAGTACTTC. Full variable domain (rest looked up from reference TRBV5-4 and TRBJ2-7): ETGVTQSPTHLIKTRGQQVTLRCSSQSGHNTVSWYQQALGQGPQFIFQYYREEENGRGNFPPRFSGLQFPNYSSELNVNALELDDSALYLCASSRDREREQYFGPGTRLTVT.

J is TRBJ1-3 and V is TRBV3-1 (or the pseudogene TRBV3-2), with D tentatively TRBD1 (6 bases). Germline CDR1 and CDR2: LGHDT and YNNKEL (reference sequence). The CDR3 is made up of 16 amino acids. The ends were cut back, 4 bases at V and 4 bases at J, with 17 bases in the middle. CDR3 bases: TGTGCCAGCAGCCGAGGATTAACAGGGCCCGGAAACACCATATATTTT. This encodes CASSRGLTGPGNTIYF.

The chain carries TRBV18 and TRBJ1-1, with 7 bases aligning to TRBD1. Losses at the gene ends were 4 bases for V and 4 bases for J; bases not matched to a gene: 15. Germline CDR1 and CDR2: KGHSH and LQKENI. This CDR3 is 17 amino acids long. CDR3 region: CASSRAGMEGASTEAFF. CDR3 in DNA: TGTGCCAGCTCACGGGCTGGGATGGAGGGGGCAAGCACTGAAGCTTTCTTT.

The CDR3 loop is CASSLSAGGLIRGTGELFF. CDR3 nucleotides: TGTGCCAGCAGCTTATCGGCAGGGGGCCTCATTCGTGGCACCGGGGAGCTGTTTTTT. The chain recombines TRBV11-2 with TRBJ2-2; 8 positions agree with TRBD1. The junction had 15 bases not matched to a gene; V was cut back by 2 bases and J by 4 bases. The CDR3 loop spans 19 amino acids. The germline V gene has CDR1 SGHAT and CDR2 FQNNGV.

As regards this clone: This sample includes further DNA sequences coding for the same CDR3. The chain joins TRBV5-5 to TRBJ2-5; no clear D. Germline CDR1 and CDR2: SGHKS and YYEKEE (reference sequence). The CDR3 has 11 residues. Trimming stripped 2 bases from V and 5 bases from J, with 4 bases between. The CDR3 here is CASSFEETQYF. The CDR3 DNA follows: TGTGCCAGCAGCTTCGAGGAGACCCAGTACTTC.

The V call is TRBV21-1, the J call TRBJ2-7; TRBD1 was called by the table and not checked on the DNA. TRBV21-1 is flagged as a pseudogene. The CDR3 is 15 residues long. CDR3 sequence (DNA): TGTGCCAGCAGCACCCCGCGACAGTCCCCCTACGAGCAGTACTTC. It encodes CASSTPRQSPYEQYF.

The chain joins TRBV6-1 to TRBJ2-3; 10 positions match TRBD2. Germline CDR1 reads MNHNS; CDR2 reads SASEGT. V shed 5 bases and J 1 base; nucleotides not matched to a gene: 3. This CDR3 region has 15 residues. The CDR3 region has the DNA TGTGCCAGCAGTCGGAGCGGGAGGGGCACAGATACGCAGTATTTT. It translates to CASSRSGRGTDTQYF.

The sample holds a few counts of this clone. As DNA, the CDR3 is TGTGCCAGCAGCCCTTCGCAGCGGGACAGCTACACCTTC. It encodes CASSPSQRDSYTF. This chain links TRBV5-8 with TRBJ1-2, with D maybe TRBD1 (6 bases). Trimming removed 4 bases at V and 9 bases at J, with 16 bases between. In germline, CDR1 is SGHTS, CDR2 YDEGEE. This CDR3 contains 13 residues.

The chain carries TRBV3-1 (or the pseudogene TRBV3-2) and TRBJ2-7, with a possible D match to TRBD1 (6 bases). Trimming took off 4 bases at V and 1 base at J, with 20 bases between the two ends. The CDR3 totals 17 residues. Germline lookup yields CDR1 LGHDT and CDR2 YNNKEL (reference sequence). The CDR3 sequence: CASSLTQDSYQSYEQYF. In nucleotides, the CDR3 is TGTGCCAGCAGCCTCACCCAGGACAGCTACCAATCCTACGAGCAGTACTTC.

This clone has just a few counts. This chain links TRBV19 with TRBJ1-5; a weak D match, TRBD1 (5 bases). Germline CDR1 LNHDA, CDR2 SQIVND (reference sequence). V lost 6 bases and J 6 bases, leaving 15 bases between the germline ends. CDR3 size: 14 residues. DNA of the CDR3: TGTGCCAGTAGCATACAGGCCTCAGGTCAGCCCCAGCATTTT. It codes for CASSIQASGQPQHF.

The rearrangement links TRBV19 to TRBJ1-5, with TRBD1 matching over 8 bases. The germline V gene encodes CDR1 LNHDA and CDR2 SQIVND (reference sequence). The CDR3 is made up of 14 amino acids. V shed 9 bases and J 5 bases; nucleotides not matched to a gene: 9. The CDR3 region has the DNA TGTGCCAGCAAGGGCAGGGGGCAGGATCAGCCCCAGCATTTT. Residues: CASKGRGQDQPQHF.

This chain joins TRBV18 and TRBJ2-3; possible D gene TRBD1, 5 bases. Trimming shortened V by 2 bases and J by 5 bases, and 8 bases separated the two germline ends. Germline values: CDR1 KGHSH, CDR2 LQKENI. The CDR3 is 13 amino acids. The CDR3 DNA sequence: TGTGCCAGCTCACCAATTAGGGGAGATACGCAGTATTTT. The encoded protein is CASSPIRGDTQYF.

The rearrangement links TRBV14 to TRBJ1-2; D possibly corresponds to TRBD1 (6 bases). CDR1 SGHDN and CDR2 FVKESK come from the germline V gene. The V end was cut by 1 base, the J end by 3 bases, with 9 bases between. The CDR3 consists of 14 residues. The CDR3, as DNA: TGTGCCAGCAGCCAAGGATCAGGGGACTATGGCTACACCTTC. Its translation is CASSQGSGDYGYTF.

DNA of the CDR3: TGTGCTAGTGGTTTGCTATCCCTGCCTCCCCATGGCTACACCTTC. Amino acid sequence: CASGLLSLPPHGYTF. The V and J genes are TRBV12-5 and TRBJ1-2; unclear D gene. Trimming left V 2 bases short and J 6 bases short, with 16 bases between. CDR3 length: 15 residues. CDR1 LGHNT and CDR2 FRNRAP come from the germline V gene. The full variable domain, completed using reference TRBV12-5 and TRBJ1-2, is DARVTQTPRHKVTEMGQEVTMRCQPILGHNTVFWYRQTMMQGLELLAYFRNRAPLDDSGMPKDRFSAEMPDATLATLKIQPSEPRDSAVYFCASGLLSLPPHGYTFGSGTRLTVV.

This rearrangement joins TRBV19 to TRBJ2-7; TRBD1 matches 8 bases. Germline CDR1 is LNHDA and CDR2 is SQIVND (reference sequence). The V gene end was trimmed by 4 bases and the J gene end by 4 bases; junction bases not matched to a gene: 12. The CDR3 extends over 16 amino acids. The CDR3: CASSTGPTGVTYEQYF. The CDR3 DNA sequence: TGTGCCAGTAGTACGGGCCCGACAGGGGTTACGTACGAGCAGTACTTC.

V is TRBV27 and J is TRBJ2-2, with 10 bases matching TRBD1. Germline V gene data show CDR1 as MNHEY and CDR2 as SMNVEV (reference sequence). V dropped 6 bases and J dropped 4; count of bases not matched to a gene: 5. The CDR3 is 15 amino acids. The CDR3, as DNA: TGTGCCAGCAGCCTGGGACAGGGGACCACCGGGGAGCTGTTTTTT. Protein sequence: CASSLGQGTTGELFF.

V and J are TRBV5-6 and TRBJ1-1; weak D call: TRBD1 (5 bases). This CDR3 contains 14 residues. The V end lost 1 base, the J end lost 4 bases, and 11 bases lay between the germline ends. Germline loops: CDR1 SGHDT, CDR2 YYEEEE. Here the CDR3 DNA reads TGTGCCAGCAGCTTGCAGGCAGGGCTCACTGAAGCTTTCTTT. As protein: CASSLQAGLTEAFF.

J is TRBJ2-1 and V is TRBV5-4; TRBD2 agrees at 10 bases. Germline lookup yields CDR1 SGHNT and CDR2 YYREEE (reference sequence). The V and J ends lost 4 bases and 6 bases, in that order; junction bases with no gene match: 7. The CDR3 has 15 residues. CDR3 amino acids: CASSVSGRAGNEQFF. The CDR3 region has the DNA TGTGCCAGCAGCGTGAGCGGGAGGGCCGGCAATGAGCAGTTCTTC.

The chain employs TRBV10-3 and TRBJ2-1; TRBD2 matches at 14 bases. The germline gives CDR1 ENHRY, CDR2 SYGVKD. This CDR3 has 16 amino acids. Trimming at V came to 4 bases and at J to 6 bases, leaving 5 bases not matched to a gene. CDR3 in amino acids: CAISGRLAGGPNEQFF. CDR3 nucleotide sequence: TGTGCCATCAGTGGCCGACTAGCGGGAGGGCCCAATGAGCAGTTCTTC.